This TCR beta chain is drawn from a study of OX40 agonist ivuxolimab in advanced cancers. For the study in its entirety: Ivuxolimab was a fully human IgG2 agonistic monoclonal antibody targeting the costimulatory receptor OX40 (CD134). Peripheral TCRbeta sequencing was intended to test whether TCR sequence diversity was altered and clonal T-cell expansion was caused by ivuxolimab. Intravenous ivuxolimab was administered to patients every 2 weeks at six dose levels: 0.01, 0.1, 0.3, 1.5, 3 and 10 mg/kg. In the dose-escalation cohort, more than 80% of patients were male, and the mean age was 60 years with a range of roughly 20 to 80. Among the roughly 52 dose-escalation patients, approximately 20 had hepatocellular carcinoma, approximately 15 melanoma, 9 renal cell carcinoma and 9 head and neck cancer. Patients were allowed to have had prior anti-PD-1, anti-PD-L1 or anti-CTLA-4 therapy, and around 40% of the dose-escalation patients had previously received checkpoint inhibitors. The monotherapy dose-escalation portion (N of about 49 patients) of the phase I ivuxolimab trial is reported in the paper. Three dose-escalation patients achieved partial responses, one with hepatocellular carcinoma and two with cutaneous melanoma.

Genomic DNA was extracted from sorted cells for sequencing of the TCRbeta CDR3 region. The immunoSEQ Assay was used for sequencing of TCRbeta CDR3 regions. In its TCRdb copy, this immuneACCESS table keeps in-frame sequences only and misses some clones. Where compared with another copy, unresolved V genes explain less than half of these, and the others have no known cause. For this sample the table gives almost 70,000 clones, of which 75% to 90% were detected only once. Approximately 8% of the sample is in the top ten clones. Patients with a history of autoimmune disease or receiving systemic immunosuppression were excluded from the trial. In every dose cohort, peripheral blood was drawn for TCR sequencing at baseline, cycle 4 day 1, and cycle 7 day 1. The samples were drawn from a first-in-human, open-label, multicenter phase I dose-escalation trial of ivuxolimab. Adults with locally advanced or metastatic melanoma, renal cell carcinoma, hepatocellular carcinoma or head and neck squamous cell carcinoma were enrolled in the trial. Before TCR sequencing, CD4+ and CD8+ T cells were separately sorted from peripheral blood.

What the research found in general, with its limitations: Low levels of normalized T-cell clonal expansion were also shown by some nonresponding patients. In the 0.1-3.0 mg/kg groups, partial responders had among the lowest normalized peripheral clonal expansion, particularly in CD8+ T cells. After ivuxolimab, expanded clones were on average more numerous among CD8+ T cells than among CD4+ T cells. At doses of 0.1 to 3.0 mg/kg, clonal expansion of both CD4+ and CD8+ T cells in blood was seen between baseline and week 6. Which antigens the clonally expanded peripheral T cells were specific for was not determined.

As encoded in the germline V gene (reference sequence), CDR1 is SEHNR while CDR2 is FQNEAQ. V and J lose 3 bases and 6 bases, and a span of 11 bases separates them. Including the terminal cysteine and phenylalanine, the CDR3 comprises 14 residues. Solely the CDR3 DNA is kept, with 42 bases framed from the first base. For this clone: Which antigen it targets is not known. Nothing much larger sits one base from this clone, and base qualities are not available.

This receptor chain uses TRBV7-9 and TRBJ2-2; the D segment is perhaps TRBD1 or TRBD2, each sharing 6 matched bases. The starting material was CD4+ or CD8+ T cells sorted from blood, obtained in a trial of the OX40 agonist ivuxolimab. The receptor was derived from an adult with an advanced solid tumor such as melanoma, head and neck, liver or kidney cancer. The sequenced DNA is TGTGCCAGCAGCTTTAACAGGGAGGCCGGGGAGCTGTTTTTT. This translates into CASSFNREAGELFF.